This entry describes one TCR beta chain. The sample belongs to a study of T-cell reconstitution after alpha-beta-depleted transplantation in children. A TCRbeta library incorporating unique molecular identifiers was prepared. TCRdb processed the PCR reads anew with MiXCR; each CDR3 protein has one entry. The table lists about 250,000 distinct CDR3 sequences, 20% to 30% of them singletons. Sequences were derived from PBMCs, mostly from graft donor cells, sampled 360 days after TCRalphabeta/CD19-depleted stem cell transplant. The source of this sequence is a female patient under 10 years old who had a stem cell transplant for congenital amegakaryocytic thrombocytopenia, so the T cells may come from the graft donor.

CDR3 residues: CASSFYPRTSGYNEQFF. The CDR3, as DNA: TGCGCCAGCAGCTTTTACCCCAGGACTAGCGGCTACAATGAGCAGTTCTTC. The rearrangement joins TRBV5-1 to TRBJ2-1; TRBD2 matches at 10 bases. Germline-derived CDR1 and CDR2 are SGHRS and YFSETQ. J gave up 3 bases and V 2 bases, and 8 bases lay outside the gene matches. CDR3 length equals 17 residues.